Shown below are 27 T cell receptor beta chains from a single sample sequenced in a study of siplizumab effects on memory and regulatory T cells. Sequencing used immunoSEQ multiplex PCR; TCRdb keeps in-frame clones, though not all of them. The repertoire holds roughly 92,000 clones, about 93% seen once, with roughly 1.3% in the top ten. Sequencing input: non-Treg CD4+ T cells sorted from blood. The source is a human donor in good health.

This rearrangement joins TRBV11-2 to TRBJ2-2, with D possibly matching TRBD2 (5 bases). V was cut by 5 bases and J by 2 bases, with 15 bases left in between. From germline, CDR1 is SGHAT and CDR2 FQNNGV. The CDR3 extends over 16 amino acids. The CDR3 DNA sequence: TGTGCCAGCAGCAATCCCGGACTCTCTAACACCGGGGAGCTGTTTTTT. Translating it yields CASSNPGLSNTGELFF.

The J gene is TRBJ2-3, the V gene TRBV25-1; no clear D. Trimming left V 7 bases short and J 5 bases short, with 10 bases between. The CDR3 length is 12 residues. Germline V gene data show CDR1 as MGHDK and CDR2 as SYGVNS. CDR3: CASKFMEDTQYF. The CDR3 nucleotides read TGTGCCAGCAAATTCATGGAAGATACGCAGTATTTT.

V usage is TRBV28 and J usage is TRBJ2-7; D is perhaps TRBD1 (5 bases). Germline V gene data show CDR1 as MDHEN and CDR2 as SYDVKM. V was shortened by 7 bases and J by 0 bases, with 16 bases between the two germline ends. This CDR3 has 15 amino acids. In nucleotides, the CDR3 is TGTGCCAGCATTCGGTCAGGGTCGACCTCCTACGAGCAGTACTTC. Its translation is CASIRSGSTSYEQYF.

The rearrangement links TRBV19 to TRBJ2-1; 9 positions match TRBD2. The junction had 3 bases not matched to a gene; V was cut back by 9 bases and J by 3 bases. This CDR3 region has 13 residues. CDR1 and CDR2 (germline): LNHDA, SQIVND (reference sequence). In nucleotides, the CDR3 is TGTGCCAGCCTAGCGGGAAGCTACAATGAGCAGTTCTTC. Amino acids: CASLAGSYNEQFF.

The V and J genes are TRBV6-1 and TRBJ2-3, with D perhaps matching TRBD2 (5 bases). This CDR3 is built from 13 residues. Deletions cut 7 bases from V and 1 base from J, with 9 bases between. From germline, CDR1 is MNHNS and CDR2 SASEGT. Here the CDR3 DNA reads TGTGCCAGCATTAAGGGAGGCACAGATACGCAGTATTTT. Protein product: CASIKGGTDTQYF.

This clone showed up just once. The V call is TRBV5-1, the J call TRBJ2-1, with D perhaps assigned TRBD1 or TRBD2 (5 bases each). The germline V and J ends were trimmed by 0 bases and 7 bases, with 11 bases remaining between them. CDR3 length: 14 amino acids. CDR1 is SGHRS, CDR2 YFSETQ, per germline. CDR3 region: CASSLDGTMNEQFF. The CDR3 DNA sequence: TGCGCCAGCAGCTTGGACGGGACGATGAATGAGCAGTTCTTC.

With regard to this clone: Sequence at one end of the junction differs from germline and may be a read error. The chain carries TRBV6-1 and TRBJ1-1; tentatively, D is TRBD1 (6 bases). This CDR3 is 12 amino acids long. Per the germline V gene, CDR1 is MNHNS and CDR2 is SASEGT. Here the CDR3 DNA reads TGTGCCAGCAGCGATGCAGGGGCCCGCTCCTCCTTT. Translated, it gives CASSDAGARSSF.

This chain uses TRBV10-3 with TRBJ1-5, with D tentatively TRBD1 (5 bases). CDR3 length: 15 residues. Germline CDR1 and CDR2: ENHRY and SYGVKD. The V and J ends lost 2 bases and 6 bases respectively, with 14 bases between them. For the CDR3, the DNA is TGTGCCATCAGTGAGACTGGCGAGACAGTTCAGCCCCAGCATTTT. It is translated as CAISETGETVQPQHF.

V is TRBV7-9 and J is TRBJ2-1, with 8 bases fitting TRBD2. The CDR3 runs 18 residues. Germline trimming cut 2 bases from V and 8 bases from J; bases unmatched to any gene: 17. The V gene's germline CDR1 is SEHNR and CDR2 FQNEAQ (reference sequence). This chain's CDR3 is CASSLFGRASNQRHEQFF. CDR3 nucleotide sequence: TGTGCCAGCAGCTTATTCGGGAGGGCCTCGAATCAAAGGCATGAGCAGTTCTTC. The whole variable domain, remainder taken from reference TRBV7-9 and TRBJ2-1, is DTGVSQNPRHKITKRGQNVTFRCDPISEHNRLYWYRQTLGQGPEFLTYFQNEAQLEKSRLLSDRFSAERPKGSFSTLEIQRTEQGDSAMYLCASSLFGRASNQRHEQFFGPGTRLTVL.

The chain employs TRBV6-6 and TRBJ1-4, with TRBD1 matching 9 bases. V dropped 2 bases and J dropped 8; count of bases not matched to a gene: 9. From germline, CDR1 is MNHNY and CDR2 SVGAGI (reference sequence). The CDR3 is 16 amino acids. The CDR3 region is CASSYEGTGPYEKLFF. In nucleotides, the CDR3 is TGTGCCAGCAGTTACGAGGGGACAGGGCCTTACGAAAAACTGTTTTTT.

The genes are TRBV19 and TRBJ1-3; D is perhaps TRBD1 (5 bases). Looked up from germline, CDR1 is LNHDA and CDR2 is SQIVND (reference sequence). Trimming stripped 5 bases from V and 2 bases from J, with 16 bases between. The CDR3 is made up of 16 amino acids. The CDR3 DNA reads as TGTGCCAGTAGTCCTCTACGCGGGGCGCCTGGAAACACCATATATTTT. Its protein product is CASSPLRGAPGNTIYF.

The chain couples TRBV7-3 to TRBJ2-1; no definite D call. V gave up 4 bases and J gave up 15 bases, with 16 bases separating them. The CDR3 extends over 12 amino acids. Germline V CDR1 and CDR2: SGHTA, FQGTGA. The CDR3 protein is CASSSNSDAGFF. DNA for the CDR3: TGTGCCAGCAGCTCCAACTCGGACGCCGGGTTCTTC.

This clone was picked up one time. The chain couples TRBV7-9 to TRBJ1-5; maybe TRBD1 (6 bases). CDR1 SEHNR and CDR2 FQNEAQ come from the germline V gene (reference sequence). V was shortened by 1 base and J by 3 bases, with 10 bases between the two germline ends. CDR3 size: 15 residues. CDR3 in amino acids: CASSLGRGPNQPQHF. CDR3 DNA sequence: TGTGCCAGCAGCTTAGGCAGGGGCCCCAATCAGCCCCAGCATTTT.

This clone was detected only once. The J gene is TRBJ2-3, the V gene TRBV6-5; D remains ambiguous. V lost 1 base and J lost 5, with 1 base in between. This CDR3 comprises 11 residues. CDR1 is MNHEY and CDR2 is SVGAGI in the germline V gene. CDR3 nucleotide sequence: TGTGCCAGCAGTTACTTAGATACGCAGTATTTT. Translating gives CASSYLDTQYF.

The rearrangement uses TRBV7-2 and TRBJ2-7; 8 bases are shared with TRBD2. The germline CDR1 and CDR2 sequences are SGHTA and FQGNSA. J lost 3 bases, V lost 5 bases, and 6 bases had no gene match. CDR3 length: 14 amino acids. This chain's CDR3 is CASSAGLAIYEQYF. The CDR3 region has the DNA TGTGCCAGCAGCGCAGGACTAGCAATCTACGAGCAGTACTTC.

V usage is TRBV2 and J usage is TRBJ1-5; D unclear. Germline CDR1 and CDR2: SNHLY and FYNNEI. The CDR3 covers 11 residues. Trimming left V 0 bases short and J 11 bases short, with 5 bases between. The CDR3 region has the DNA TGTGCCAGCAGTGAAGCTAGGACCCAGCATTTT. Protein product: CASSEARTQHF.

The V and J genes are TRBV28 and TRBJ2-5; 10 positions agree with TRBD1. The CDR3 has 15 amino acids. CDR1 and CDR2 from the germline V gene are MDHEN and SYDVKM. V shed 5 bases, J shed 5 bases, and the junction held 8 bases outside the gene matches. The CDR3 loop is CASSPRTGGMETQYF. The CDR3 nucleotides are TGTGCCAGCAGTCCACGGACAGGGGGTATGGAGACCCAGTACTTC.

This rearrangement joins TRBV4-1 to TRBJ2-1; TRBD2 aligns across 9 bases. CDR3 length: 17 residues. V dropped 0 bases and J dropped 6; count of bases not matched to a gene: 9. CDR1 and CDR2 (germline): MGHRA, YSYEKL. In DNA, the CDR3 is TGCGCCAGCAGCCAAGAAGGAGGAAGCGGGAGGCGCAATGAGCAGTTCTTC. It translates to CASSQEGGSGRRNEQFF.

V and J are TRBV7-3 and TRBJ1-2; possible D gene TRBD1, 5 bases. Germline V gene sequence: CDR1 SGHTA, CDR2 FQGTGA. Trimming took off 5 bases at V and 7 bases at J, with 20 bases between the two ends. The CDR3 runs to 15 residues. In DNA, the CDR3 is TGTGCCAGCAGCCCCATCGCTACAGGAGAATTTGGCTACACCTTC. This codes for CASSPIATGEFGYTF.

The chain links TRBV30 to TRBJ2-7, with D possibly being TRBD1 (5 bases). Germline-derived CDR1 and CDR2 are GTSNPN and SVGIG (reference sequence). V was clipped by 0 bases and J by 0 bases, with 15 bases between them. The CDR3 consists of 16 residues. The CDR3: CAWSVKGLRASYEQYF. CDR3 nucleotides: TGTGCCTGGAGTGTAAAGGGGCTAAGGGCCTCCTACGAGCAGTACTTC.

The chain employs TRBV27 and TRBJ2-6; D gene uncertain. This CDR3 comprises 14 residues. CDR1 MNHEY and CDR2 SMNVEV come from the germline V gene (reference sequence). V was cut by 8 bases and J by 0 bases, with 8 bases left in between. CDR3 residues: CASGRPSGANVLTF. The DNA of the CDR3 is TGTGCCAGCGGACGACCCTCTGGGGCCAACGTCCTGACTTTC.

This chain joins TRBV18 and TRBJ1-5; D not certain. The V end lost 3 bases, the J end lost 0 bases, and 21 bases lay between the germline ends. The CDR3 runs 19 residues. Germline CDR1 KGHSH, CDR2 LQKENI. The CDR3 bases are TGTGCCAGCTCACCCTGGTCGGTCACCGGAGGACTTAGCAATCAGCCCCAGCATTTT. It specifies CASSPWSVTGGLSNQPQHF.

The chain uses TRBV5-1 and TRBJ1-6; D perhaps matches TRBD1 (5 bases). V was clipped by 0 bases and J by 9 bases, with 13 bases between them. CDR3 size: 15 residues. CDR1 is SGHRS, CDR2 YFSETQ, per germline. CDR3 DNA sequence: TGCGCCAGCAGCTTGGGAATAGGGGCTAGTTCACCCCTCCACTTT. Translation: CASSLGIGASSPLHF. Combining the CDR3 with reference TRBV5-1 and TRBJ1-6 gives the whole variable domain KAGVTQTPRYLIKTRGQQVTLSCSPISGHRSVSWYQQTPGQGLQFLFEYFSETQRNKGNFPGRFSGRQFSNSRSEMNVSTLELGDSALYLCASSLGIGASSPLHFGNGTRLTVT.

This clone was observed once. The V call is TRBV7-3, the J call TRBJ2-3, with 7 bases identical to TRBD2. Trimming at V came to 1 base and at J to 3 bases, leaving 7 bases not matched to a gene. CDR3 length: 16 residues. Looked up from germline, CDR1 is SGHTA and CDR2 is FQGTGA. The CDR3 protein is CASSLRGGVGTDTQYF. CDR3 coding DNA: TGTGCCAGCAGCTTAAGGGGGGGAGTCGGGACAGATACGCAGTATTTT.

The chain uses TRBV18 and TRBJ2-7; TRBD2 agrees at 15 bases. The CDR3 extends over 14 amino acids. The J segment lost 10 bases and the V segment lost 3 bases, leaving 4 bases of the junction unmatched. Germline CDR1 is KGHSH and CDR2 is LQKENI. The CDR3 DNA is TGTGCCAGCTCACCCGGACTAGCGGGAGGGACACAGTACTTC. Translating it yields CASSPGLAGGTQYF. Filled out from reference TRBV18 and TRBJ2-7, the complete variable domain reads NAGVMQNPRHLVRRRGQEARLRCSPMKGHSHVYWYRQLPEEGLKFMVYLQKENIIDESGMPKERFSAEFPKEGPSILRIQQVVRGDSAAYFCASSPGLAGGTQYFGPGTRLTVT.

The J gene is TRBJ2-6, the V gene TRBV6-1, with 7 positions matching TRBD1. The V and J ends lost 8 bases and 4 bases, in that order; junction bases with no gene match: 2. This CDR3 contains 13 residues. The germline CDR1 and CDR2 sequences are MNHNS and SASEGT. The CDR3 DNA follows: TGTGCCAGCGACAGGGAAGGGGCCAACGTCCTGACTTTC. Its translation is CASDREGANVLTF.

The chain is built from TRBV6-1 and TRBJ2-1; perhaps TRBD2 as D (5 bases). The CDR3 consists of 15 residues. V lost 3 bases and J 4 bases, leaving 13 bases between the germline ends. Germline assignment: CDR1 MNHNS and CDR2 SASEGT. In nucleotides, the CDR3 is TGTGCCAGCAGTGATCTAAGCGGAATTTACAATGAGCAGTTCTTC. Translating gives CASSDLSGIYNEQFF.